The 27 T cell receptor beta chains in this list originate from one sample, sequenced in a study of T-cell memory formation after mild COVID-19. TCRdb recomputed calls from the 5' RACE reads with MiXCR, one row per CDR3 protein. The sample has hundreds of thousands of distinct CDR3 sequences; 25% are singletons. Specimen: PBMCs or a T cell subset sorted from them (not recorded which). The source of these receptors is an adult woman who had mild COVID-19 (a few samples of this study predate the infection). Cell type and time point are not known.

In its sample, this clonotype was seen once. The CDR3: CASSLGREGYEQYF. For the CDR3, the DNA is TGCGCCAGCAGCTTAGGCCGGGAGGGCTACGAGCAGTACTTC. This rearrangement joins TRBV5-1 to TRBJ2-7; 8 nucleotides agree with TRBD2. The length of the CDR3 is 14 residues. Trimming at V came to 2 bases and at J to 3 bases, leaving 4 bases not matched to a gene. Per germline, CDR1 SGHRS and CDR2 YFSETQ.

In this sample, this clonotype turned up a few times. This sequence joins TRBV3-1 and TRBJ2-3; D gene unclear. Looked up from germline, CDR1 is LGHDT and CDR2 is YNNKEL (reference sequence). CDR3 length: 13 amino acids. Between the trimmed V and J ends, which lost 0 bases and 4 bases, there was a span of 5 bases. The CDR3 region is CASSQERSDTQYF. The CDR3 region has the DNA TGTGCCAGCAGCCAAGAAAGATCAGATACGCAGTATTTT.

This clonotype was counted once. The genes are TRBV6-5 and TRBJ2-3; tentative D call: TRBD2 (5 bases). Germline-derived CDR1 and CDR2 are MNHEY and SVGAGI. Trimming removed 2 bases at V and 2 bases at J, with 8 bases between. The CDR3 has 14 amino acids. CDR3 DNA: TGTGCCAGCAGTTACAGTGACTACACAGATACGCAGTATTTT. It yields the protein CASSYSDYTDTQYF.

In its sample, this clonotype was seen a few times. V gene TRBV10-3 combines with J gene TRBJ1-5; D is unclear. The germline gives CDR1 ENHRY, CDR2 SYGVKD. V was cut by 7 bases and J by 3 bases, with 13 bases left in between. This CDR3 has 14 amino acids. CDR3 loop: CAINPGDHNQPQHF. CDR3 DNA sequence: TGTGCCATCAATCCGGGCGACCACAATCAGCCCCAGCATTTT.

This clonotype was recorded once. The J gene is TRBJ2-3, the V gene TRBV5-6; 11 bases align to TRBD2. V shed 3 bases and J 5 bases; nucleotides not matched to a gene: 11. Germline CDR1 is SGHDT and CDR2 is YYEEEE. This CDR3 has 17 amino acids. Here the CDR3 reads CASSSPHSGRGRDTQYF. CDR3 bases: TGTGCCAGCAGCTCGCCGCATAGCGGGAGGGGTCGAGATACGCAGTATTTT.

This chain uses TRBV5-6 with TRBJ2-2; 7 bases line up with TRBD1. J gave up 4 bases and V 4 bases, and 13 bases lay outside the gene matches. CDR1 and CDR2 (germline): SGHDT, YYEEEE. This CDR3 region has 17 residues. In DNA, the CDR3 is TGTGCCAGCAGCCCCCAGGGGGACGTCATTCTCACCGGGGAGCTGTTTTTT. Encoded protein: CASSPQGDVILTGELFF.

There are many counts of this clonotype. V and J are TRBV4-3 and TRBJ2-7; the match to TRBD1 covers 7 bases. V lost 0 bases and J lost 4; bases outside the gene matches: 9. CDR3 length: 16 residues. Looked up from germline, CDR1 is LGHNA and CDR2 is YSLEER. The CDR3, as DNA: TGCGCCAGCAGCCAAGATTTACTCTCAGGGGGTTACGAGCAGTACTTC. It specifies CASSQDLLSGGYEQYF.

This clonotype has just one count. The chain couples TRBV19 to TRBJ1-5; the D is unclear. V lost 5 bases to trimming and J lost 3 bases, with 14 bases between them. Looked up from germline, CDR1 is LNHDA and CDR2 is SQIVND (reference sequence). The CDR3 contains 15 residues. The CDR3 DNA reads as TGTGCCAGTAGTGCCGACTTGAGGGCCAATCAGCCCCAGCATTTT. Protein product: CASSADLRANQPQHF.

V and J are TRBV12-3 or TRBV12-4 and TRBJ2-5, with D possibly TRBD1 on 6 matching bases. CDR3 length: 15 amino acids. V was clipped by 3 bases and J by 5 bases, with 16 bases between them. The CDR3 DNA sequence: TGTGCCAGCAGTTTCCAAGGGGGTTCCGAGGAGACCCAGTACTTC. It encodes CASSFQGGSEETQYF.

This clonotype was seen once. This rearrangement joins TRBV9 to TRBJ2-2; tentative D call: TRBD2 (5 bases). This CDR3 region has 16 residues. Trimming shortened V by 3 bases and J by 3 bases, and 15 bases separated the two germline ends. Germline V lookup: CDR1 SGDLS, CDR2 YYNGEE. DNA for the CDR3: TGTGCCAGCAGCGACCGTCTGGGAGTCGACACCGGGGAGCTGTTTTTT. Amino acid sequence: CASSDRLGVDTGELFF.

This clonotype has a single count. V is TRBV7-8 and J is TRBJ2-1, with 12 bases aligning to TRBD2. This CDR3 has 18 amino acids. V lost 2 bases to trimming and J lost 6 bases; unmatched junction nucleotides: 11. The germline V gene encodes CDR1 SGHVS and CDR2 FQNEAQ. CDR3 in DNA: TGTGCCAGCAGCTTACCGGGACTAGCGGGTAGCGCCCCCAATGAGCAGTTCTTC. Its protein is CASSLPGLAGSAPNEQFF.

This clonotype was observed a handful of times. The chain links TRBV2 to TRBJ2-1; D is perhaps TRBD1 (6 bases). This CDR3 is 10 amino acids long. Germline CDR1 reads SNHLY; CDR2 reads FYNNEI. Trimming stripped 7 bases from V and 8 bases from J, with 6 bases between. CDR3 nucleotide sequence: TGTGCCAGCAAGGGGGATGAGCAGTTCTTC. It translates to CASKGDEQFF.

The chain is built from TRBV12-3 or TRBV12-4 and TRBJ2-7; 8 nucleotides align to TRBD1. This CDR3 is 14 amino acids long. V lost 5 bases, J lost 4 bases, and 7 bases stayed unmatched. For the CDR3, the DNA is TGTGCCAGCAGTGTCGGGACAGGCAAGTACGAGCAGTACTTC. Its translation is CASSVGTGKYEQYF.

This clonotype was observed a few times. This chain uses TRBV9 with TRBJ2-3, with 11 bases lining up with TRBD2. CDR1 and CDR2 (germline): SGDLS, YYNGEE. The CDR3 contains 17 residues. Trimming cost V 0 bases and J 2 bases; bases outside gene matches: 5. In DNA form, the CDR3 reads TGTGCCAGCAGCGTAGTGGGACTAGCGGAGTTCACAGATACGCAGTATTTT. It encodes CASSVVGLAEFTDTQYF.

This clonotype turned up a few times. The genes are TRBV7-9 and TRBJ1-1; 9 nucleotides line up with TRBD1. CDR1 and CDR2 from the germline V gene are SEHNR and FQNEAQ (reference sequence). This CDR3 has 16 amino acids. The trim removed 4 bases at V and 4 bases at J, leaving 10 bases unmatched. CDR3 in DNA: TGTGCCAGCAGCTCCAACCCGACAGGGGGGGGCACTGAAGCTTTCTTT. Protein: CASSSNPTGGGTEAFF.

The table lists this clonotype with a few counts. V is TRBV18 and J is TRBJ1-6; D unresolved. The CDR3 sequence is 14 residues long. Looked up from germline, CDR1 is KGHSH and CDR2 is LQKENI. V lost 5 bases to trimming and J lost 9 bases, with 14 bases between them. The CDR3 is CASSSNAGGSPLHF. The DNA for the CDR3 is TGTGCCAGCTCATCCAACGCGGGTGGTTCACCCCTCCACTTT.

The J gene is TRBJ2-3, the V gene TRBV11-2, with 7 bases lining up with TRBD1. V shed 5 bases, J shed 2 bases, and the junction held 10 bases outside the gene matches. CDR3 length: 16 amino acids. Germline V gene data show CDR1 as SGHAT and CDR2 as FQNNGV. The CDR3 DNA reads TGTGCCAGCAGCCATCGCCGGGACAGCTTCACAGATACGCAGTATTTT. It translates to CASSHRRDSFTDTQYF.

The chain links TRBV5-1 to TRBJ1-5; 7 nucleotides match TRBD1. CDR1 is SGHRS and CDR2 is YFSETQ in the germline V gene. CDR3 length equals 15 residues. The V gene end was trimmed by 3 bases and the J gene end by 10 bases; junction bases not matched to a gene: 13. CDR3 bases: TGCGCCAGCAGCTCCGGAGTCGACAGGGCGGGACCCCAGCATTTT. Encoded protein: CASSSGVDRAGPQHF. The entire variable domain, with the rest obtained from reference TRBV5-1 and TRBJ1-5, is as follows: KAGVTQTPRYLIKTRGQQVTLSCSPISGHRSVSWYQQTPGQGLQFLFEYFSETQRNKGNFPGRFSGRQFSNSRSEMNVSTLELGDSALYLCASSSGVDRAGPQHFGDGTRLSIL.

CDR3 in DNA: TGCAGCGTTGTGTACGGCGGGAGGTTCGGCGAGCAGTACTTC. This codes for CSVVYGGRFGEQYF. The chain carries TRBV29-1 and TRBJ2-7, with 8 bases aligning to TRBD2. Trimming removed 4 bases from V and 6 bases from J; junction bases left unmatched: 11. The germline CDR1 and CDR2 sequences are SQVTM and ANQGSEA. The CDR3 runs to 14 residues.

CDR3 loop: CASTEGIWGSPLHF. CDR3 nucleotides: TGTGCCAGCACCGAGGGGATCTGGGGTTCACCCCTCCACTTT. This chain uses TRBV12-3 or TRBV12-4 with TRBJ1-6; tentative D call: TRBD1 (5 bases). Trimming pared 7 bases from V and 9 bases from J, leaving 16 bases between. The CDR3 runs to 14 residues.

This clonotype was observed a few times. The chain joins TRBV5-1 to TRBJ2-3; D not resolved. This CDR3 is 13 amino acids long. Trimming took 5 bases from V and 8 from J, leaving 15 bases between them. Germline values: CDR1 SGHRS, CDR2 YFSETQ. The CDR3 spells CASRIRASGTQYF. The CDR3 nucleotides read TGCGCCAGCAGGATTCGGGCCTCGGGTACGCAGTATTTT.

This clonotype was seen more than once but under ten times. V and J are TRBV18 and TRBJ2-3; D is ambiguous. V lost 3 bases to trimming and J lost 0 bases, with 10 bases between them. Germline values: CDR1 KGHSH, CDR2 LQKENI. The CDR3 has 15 amino acids. The CDR3 region is CASSPFWGSTDTQYF. The CDR3 DNA reads TGTGCCAGCTCACCCTTCTGGGGAAGCACAGATACGCAGTATTTT.

The V call is TRBV9, the J call TRBJ2-5, with 7 positions matching TRBD1. The CDR3 loop spans 15 amino acids. V was clipped by 4 bases and J by 5 bases; unmatched bases: 11. The germline gives CDR1 SGDLS, CDR2 YYNGEE. In DNA, the CDR3 is TGTGCCAGCAGCACTCAACAGGGGCCCTGGGAGACCCAGTACTTC. Translation: CASSTQQGPWETQYF.

This clonotype was detected a few times. The gene calls are TRBV12-3 or TRBV12-4 and TRBJ1-1; 12 nucleotides match TRBD1. The CDR3 is 16 residues long. The trim removed 6 bases at V and 8 bases at J, leaving 13 bases unmatched. Here the CDR3 DNA reads TGTGCCAGCAGCCTTTGGGGTGGGACAGGGGGCTTGGAAGCTTTCTTT. It translates to CASSLWGGTGGLEAFF.

The chain is built from TRBV9 and TRBJ2-1; 7 positions agree with TRBD1. Germline loops: CDR1 SGDLS, CDR2 YYNGEE. CDR3 length equals 15 residues. The trim removed 3 bases at V and 3 bases at J, leaving 6 bases unmatched. CDR3 coding DNA: TGTGCCAGCAGCGCCCGGGACAGTCTCTACAATGAGCAGTTCTTC. Residues: CASSARDSLYNEQFF.

The CDR3 coding sequence is TGTGCCAGCAGCGGGTCTAGCGGGAGGGGTTACAATGAGCAGTTCTTC. Its protein is CASSGSSGRGYNEQFF. J is TRBJ2-1 and V is TRBV9, with TRBD2 matching 12 bases. This CDR3 region has 16 residues. Per germline, CDR1 SGDLS and CDR2 YYNGEE. Germline trimming cut 3 bases from V and 4 bases from J; bases unmatched to any gene: 5.

With regard to this clonotype: A much larger clone sits a single nucleotide away, making a read error possible. V is TRBV2 and J is TRBJ1-1, with unresolved D. Trimming took off 6 bases at V and 1 base at J, with 12 bases between the two ends. Germline values: CDR1 SNHLY, CDR2 FYNNEI. This CDR3 is built from 14 residues. Here the CDR3 reads CASRESMGNTEAFF. The CDR3 DNA reads TGTGCCAGCAGGGAGAGCATGGGGAACACTGAAGCTTTCTTT.